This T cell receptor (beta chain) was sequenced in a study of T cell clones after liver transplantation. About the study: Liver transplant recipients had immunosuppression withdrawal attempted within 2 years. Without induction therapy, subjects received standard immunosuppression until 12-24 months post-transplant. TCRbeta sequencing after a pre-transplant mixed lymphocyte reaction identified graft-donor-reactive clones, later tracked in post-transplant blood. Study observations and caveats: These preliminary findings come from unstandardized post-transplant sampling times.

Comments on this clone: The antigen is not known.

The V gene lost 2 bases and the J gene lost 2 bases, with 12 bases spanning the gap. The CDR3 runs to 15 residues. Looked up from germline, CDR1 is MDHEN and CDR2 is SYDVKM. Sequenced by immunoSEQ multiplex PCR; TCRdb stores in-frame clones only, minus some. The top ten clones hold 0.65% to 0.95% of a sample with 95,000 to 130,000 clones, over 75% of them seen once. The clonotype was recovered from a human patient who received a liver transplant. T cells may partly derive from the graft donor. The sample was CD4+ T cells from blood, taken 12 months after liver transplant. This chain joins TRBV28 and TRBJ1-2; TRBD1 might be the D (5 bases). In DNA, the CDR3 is TGTGCCAGCAGTTTAACTGCGGCAGGGAACTATGGCTACACCTTC. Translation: CASSLTAAGNYGYTF.